The next 3 T cell receptor beta chains were all read from a single sample in a study of vaccination effects on CD4 cells after COVID-19. Libraries were prepared by immunoSEQ multiplex PCR; TCRdb keeps only in-frame clonotypes and omits some of them. The sample has about 37,000 clones; around 74% are singletons. Culturing for more than 9 days preceded CD4+ T cell isolation. These receptors have no known antigen. Sample: CD4+ T cells from PBMCs cultured without peptide, taken before COVID-19 vaccination. Every receptor here comes from a human donor who received a COVID-19 vaccine.

This chain uses TRBV30 with TRBJ2-2, with D unclear. Trimming stripped 1 base from V and 5 bases from J, with 14 bases between. Per the germline V gene, CDR1 is GTSNPN and CDR2 is SVGIG (reference sequence). The CDR3 covers 15 residues. The CDR3 protein is CAWSGRSMGTGELFF. CDR3 DNA sequence: TGTGCCTGGAGTGGGCGGTCAATGGGAACCGGGGAGCTGTTTTTT. The full variable domain, completed using reference TRBV30 and TRBJ2-2, is SQTIHQWPATLVQPVGSPLSLECTVEGTSNPNLYWYRQAAGRGLQLLFYSVGIGQISSEVPQNLSASRPQDRQFILSSKKLLLSDSGFYLCAWSGRSMGTGELFFGEGSRLTVL.

The rearrangement links TRBV4-3 to TRBJ1-6; D not resolved. Germline V lookup: CDR1 LGHNA, CDR2 YSLEER. The CDR3 has 15 residues. Trimming shortened V by 1 base and J by 6 bases, and 10 bases separated the two germline ends. The CDR3 reads CASSQGLSTNSPLHF. DNA for the CDR3: TGCGCCAGCAGCCAAGGCCTATCGACTAATTCACCCCTCCACTTT.

The chain joins TRBV30 to TRBJ1-1, with no clear D. This CDR3 has 13 amino acids. The V gene lost 2 bases and the J gene lost 10 bases, with 17 bases spanning the gap. CDR1 is GTSNPN, CDR2 SVGIG, per germline (reference sequence). CDR3 loop: CAWSLSLTAGAFF. In DNA, the CDR3 is TGTGCCTGGAGTCTGTCGCTGACGGCTGGAGCTTTCTTT.